The rows below give T cell receptor beta chains drawn from one sample of a study of shared clonotypes between healthy human individuals. TCRdb's copy holds only in-frame clones and misses some; the assay was immunoSEQ multiplex PCR. The sample yields 2.3 million or so clones, roughly 93% seen once. Material: naive CD4+ T cells from PBMCs. All receptors derive from a man aged 18-30 years in good health. Some clones in this sample may be carry-over from other donors' samples. CDR3s include the opening cysteine and the closing phenylalanine or tryptophan. The order of the fields is V gene, J gene, D gene, clone size, CDR3 protein, CDR3 DNA. A D gene is named only where the DNA matches it firmly. A clone size is listed for some rows: how often the clone was seen (once, few, many), or a class if it is expanded.

v_gene: TRBV18
j_gene: TRBJ2-7
d_gene: NA
abundance: NA
CDR3aa: CASASGGTGPYEQYF
CDR3nt: TGTGCCAGCGCGAGCGGGGGGACAGGACCCTACGAGCAGTACTTC

v_gene: TRBV5-1
j_gene: TRBJ1-1
d_gene: NA
abundance: NA
CDR3aa: CASSLEGQAFF
CDR3nt: TGCGCCAGCAGCTTAGAAGGACAGGCTTTCTTT

v_gene: TRBV7-9
j_gene: TRBJ2-7
d_gene: NA
abundance: NA
CDR3aa: CASSFGWIYEQYF
CDR3nt: TGTGCCAGCAGCTTCGGGTGGATCTACGAGCAGTACTTC

v_gene: TRBV19
j_gene: TRBJ2-1
d_gene: NA
abundance: once
CDR3aa: CASSILRESEQFF
CDR3nt: TGTGCCAGTAGTATTTTGAGGGAGAGTGAGCAGTTCTTC

v_gene: TRBV9
j_gene: TRBJ2-7
d_gene: TRBD2
abundance: NA
CDR3aa: CASSLGHSGTYEQYF
CDR3nt: TGTGCCAGCAGCCTAGGGCATAGCGGGACCTACGAGCAGTACTTC

v_gene: TRBV6-1
j_gene: TRBJ2-3
d_gene: TRBD2
abundance: NA
CDR3aa: CASRPAGFSTDTQYF
CDR3nt: TGTGCCAGCAGACCAGCGGGATTCAGCACAGATACGCAGTATTTT

v_gene: TRBV7-3
j_gene: TRBJ2-1
d_gene: NA
abundance: once
CDR3aa: CASSPGLSYNEQFF
CDR3nt: TGTGCCAGCAGCCCGGGACTGAGCTACAATGAGCAGTTCTTC

v_gene: TRBV7-9
j_gene: TRBJ2-1
d_gene: NA
abundance: NA
CDR3aa: CASSDPGGSDNEQFF
CDR3nt: TGTGCCAGCAGCGATCCCGGCGGTTCGGACAATGAGCAGTTCTTC

v_gene: TRBV28
j_gene: TRBJ2-7
d_gene: TRBD2
abundance: NA
CDR3aa: CASSSPASGHYEQYF
CDR3nt: TGTGCCAGCAGTTCCCCTGCTAGCGGCCACTACGAGCAGTACTTC

v_gene: TRBV11-2
j_gene: TRBJ1-1
d_gene: NA
abundance: NA
CDR3aa: CASSLSGRMNTEAFF
CDR3nt: TGTGCCAGCAGTCTAAGCGGACGGATGAACACTGAAGCTTTCTTT

v_gene: TRBV7-3
j_gene: TRBJ2-1
d_gene: TRBD2
abundance: NA
CDR3aa: CASSHPLAGGPNNEQFF
CDR3nt: TGTGCCAGCAGCCATCCCTTAGCGGGAGGGCCGAATAATGAGCAGTTCTTC

v_gene: TRBV5-1
j_gene: TRBJ2-7
d_gene: NA
abundance: NA
CDR3aa: CASRSDTYSYEQYF
CDR3nt: TGCGCCAGCAGATCGGATACGTACTCCTACGAGCAGTACTTC

v_gene: TRBV5-6
j_gene: TRBJ1-4
d_gene: NA
abundance: NA
CDR3aa: CASTKSLDEKLFF
CDR3nt: TGTGCCAGCACTAAAAGTTTGGATGAAAAACTGTTTTTT

v_gene: TRBV9
j_gene: TRBJ1-2
d_gene: NA
abundance: NA
CDR3aa: CASSVARGGRDYGYTF
CDR3nt: TGTGCCAGCAGCGTAGCCCGGGGGGGCAGGGATTATGGCTACACCTTC

v_gene: TRBV9
j_gene: TRBJ2-1
d_gene: NA
abundance: NA
CDR3aa: CASSVLGGASYNEQFF
CDR3nt: TGTGCCAGCAGCGTACTCGGCGGTGCCTCCTACAATGAGCAGTTCTTC

v_gene: TRBV5-1
j_gene: TRBJ2-3
d_gene: TRBD2
abundance: NA
CDR3aa: CASSWGTSGGTQYF
CDR3nt: TGCGCCAGCAGCTGGGGGACTAGCGGAGGTACGCAGTATTTT

v_gene: TRBV7-2
j_gene: TRBJ2-5
d_gene: TRBD2
abundance: NA
CDR3aa: CASTPAWLAGGGKETQYF
CDR3nt: TGTGCCAGCACCCCCGCCTGGCTAGCGGGAGGAGGGAAAGAGACCCAGTACTTC

v_gene: TRBV5-1
j_gene: TRBJ2-1
d_gene: TRBD2
abundance: NA
CDR3aa: CASLPSTLAGGPGEQFF
CDR3nt: TGCGCCAGCCTGCCGTCAACTTTAGCGGGAGGGCCAGGTGAGCAGTTCTTC

v_gene: TRBV27
j_gene: TRBJ2-7
d_gene: NA
abundance: NA
CDR3aa: CASSLSGGRGLSYEQYF
CDR3nt: TGTGCCAGCAGTTTATCGGGAGGACGGGGACTGTCCTACGAGCAGTACTTC

v_gene: TRBV19
j_gene: TRBJ1-5
d_gene: NA
abundance: NA
CDR3aa: CASKGRLGNQPQHF
CDR3nt: TGTGCCAGTAAGGGAAGGTTAGGCAATCAGCCCCAGCATTTT

v_gene: TRBV7-2
j_gene: TRBJ2-3
d_gene: TRBD2
abundance: NA
CDR3aa: CASSHGTSGITDTQYF
CDR3nt: TGTGCCAGCAGCCACGGGACTAGCGGGATCACAGATACGCAGTATTTT

v_gene: TRBV4-1
j_gene: TRBJ2-1
d_gene: NA
abundance: NA
CDR3aa: CASSRLPQRGYNEQFF
CDR3nt: TGCGCCAGCAGCCGTCTACCCCAACGTGGTTACAATGAGCAGTTCTTC

v_gene: TRBV25-1
j_gene: TRBJ2-1
d_gene: NA
abundance: NA
CDR3aa: CASSEETPYGEQFF
CDR3nt: TGTGCCAGCAGTGAAGAAACGCCGTATGGTGAGCAGTTCTTC

v_gene: TRBV18
j_gene: TRBJ2-7
d_gene: NA
abundance: NA
CDR3aa: CASSPPRSYEQYF
CDR3nt: TGTGCCAGCTCACCACCCCGGTCCTACGAGCAGTACTTC

v_gene: TRBV27
j_gene: TRBJ2-2
d_gene: TRBD2
abundance: NA
CDR3aa: CATRSTSGSYTGELFF
CDR3nt: TGTGCCACCCGATCGACTAGCGGGAGTTATACCGGGGAGCTGTTTTTT

v_gene: TRBV6-5
j_gene: TRBJ1-1
d_gene: NA
abundance: NA
CDR3aa: CASSYNPSDTEAFF
CDR3nt: TGTGCCAGCAGTTACAACCCCAGCGACACTGAAGCTTTCTTT

v_gene: TRBV6-1
j_gene: TRBJ2-2
d_gene: TRBD2
abundance: once
CDR3aa: CASSQISGSTGELFF
CDR3nt: TGTGCCAGCAGTCAGATTAGCGGGAGTACCGGGGAGCTGTTTTTT

v_gene: TRBV5-1
j_gene: TRBJ2-1
d_gene: NA
abundance: once
CDR3aa: CASNTRGSSYNEQFF
CDR3nt: TGCGCCAGCAACACCAGGGGAAGCTCCTACAATGAGCAGTTCTTC

v_gene: TRBV5-4
j_gene: TRBJ2-7
d_gene: NA
abundance: NA
CDR3aa: CASSSGTFYEQYF
CDR3nt: TGTGCCAGCAGCTCCGGGACTTTCTACGAGCAGTACTTC

v_gene: TRBV30
j_gene: TRBJ2-7
d_gene: NA
abundance: NA
CDR3aa: CAWSVGVSYEQYF
CDR3nt: TGTGCCTGGAGTGTGGGGGTATCATACGAGCAGTACTTC

v_gene: TRBV5-1
j_gene: TRBJ1-2
d_gene: TRBD1
abundance: NA
CDR3aa: CASSLSRQGARGYTF
CDR3nt: TGCGCCAGCAGCTTGAGCCGGCAGGGGGCGAGAGGCTACACCTTC

v_gene: TRBV7-3
j_gene: TRBJ1-2
d_gene: TRBD1
abundance: NA
CDR3aa: CASSSSTLPGGADGYTF
CDR3nt: TGTGCCAGCAGCTCCTCGACACTCCCAGGGGGCGCTGATGGCTACACCTTC

v_gene: TRBV4-3
j_gene: TRBJ2-1
d_gene: NA
abundance: NA
CDR3aa: CASSQDRGKGKTYNEQFF
CDR3nt: TGCGCCAGCAGCCAAGATCGCGGAAAGGGAAAAACCTACAATGAGCAGTTCTTC

v_gene: TRBV18
j_gene: TRBJ1-1
d_gene: TRBD1
abundance: NA
CDR3aa: CASSSGTGDTEAFF
CDR3nt: TGTGCCAGCTCATCCGGGACAGGGGATACTGAAGCTTTCTTT

v_gene: TRBV5-4
j_gene: TRBJ2-1
d_gene: NA
abundance: NA
CDR3aa: CASSLGGRGVMNEQFF
CDR3nt: TGTGCCAGCAGCTTGGGAGGCCGGGGCGTAATGAATGAGCAGTTCTTC

v_gene: TRBV7-3
j_gene: TRBJ1-2
d_gene: TRBD1
abundance: NA
CDR3aa: CASSDNRDRGFYGYTF
CDR3nt: TGTGCCAGCAGCGATAACAGGGACAGAGGGTTCTATGGCTACACCTTC

v_gene: TRBV30
j_gene: TRBJ2-1
d_gene: NA
abundance: NA
CDR3aa: CAWSEGNEQFF
CDR3nt: TGTGCCTGGAGTGAAGGGAATGAGCAGTTCTTC

v_gene: TRBV28
j_gene: TRBJ2-7
d_gene: NA
abundance: NA
CDR3aa: CASSTIGTGAYEQYF
CDR3nt: TGTGCCAGCAGCACCATAGGGACTGGGGCCTACGAGCAGTACTTC

v_gene: TRBV15
j_gene: TRBJ2-1
d_gene: NA
abundance: NA
CDR3aa: CATSRVRVSSYNEQFF
CDR3nt: TGTGCCACCAGCAGAGTCAGGGTGAGCTCCTACAATGAGCAGTTCTTC

v_gene: TRBV29-1
j_gene: TRBJ2-3
d_gene: TRBD2
abundance: NA
CDR3aa: CSVSGRVTRGPTDTQYF
CDR3nt: TGCAGCGTCTCAGGGAGGGTCACCCGAGGACCGACAGATACGCAGTATTTT

v_gene: TRBV7-9
j_gene: TRBJ1-1
d_gene: NA
abundance: few
CDR3aa: CASSLAEKTEAFF
CDR3nt: TGTGCCAGCAGCTTGGCGGAGAAGACTGAAGCTTTCTTT

v_gene: TRBV5-6
j_gene: TRBJ2-3
d_gene: TRBD2
abundance: NA
CDR3aa: CASSLIGLAGADTQYF
CDR3nt: TGTGCCAGCAGTCTCATTGGACTAGCGGGAGCCGATACGCAGTATTTT

v_gene: TRBV28
j_gene: TRBJ2-3
d_gene: NA
abundance: NA
CDR3aa: CASSLNGRGTDTQYF
CDR3nt: TGTGCCAGCAGTTTAAACGGAAGGGGTACAGATACGCAGTATTTT

v_gene: TRBV4-1
j_gene: TRBJ2-3
d_gene: TRBD2
abundance: NA
CDR3aa: CASSQPRTSGNSDTQYF
CDR3nt: TGCGCCAGCAGCCAACCCCGGACTAGCGGGAACTCAGATACGCAGTATTTT

v_gene: TRBV5-1
j_gene: TRBJ1-5
d_gene: NA
abundance: NA
CDR3aa: CASSLGDYSNQPQHF
CDR3nt: TGCGCCAGCAGCTTGGGAGATTATAGCAATCAGCCCCAGCATTTT

v_gene: TRBV7-9
j_gene: TRBJ1-3
d_gene: NA
abundance: NA
CDR3aa: CASSLDGRNTIYF
CDR3nt: TGTGCCAGCAGCTTAGATGGTCGAAACACCATATATTTT

v_gene: TRBV5-1
j_gene: TRBJ2-6
d_gene: TRBD2
abundance: NA
CDR3aa: CASSGGTSESSGANVLTF
CDR3nt: TGCGCCAGCAGCGGGGGGACTAGCGAGAGCTCTGGGGCCAACGTCCTGACTTTC

v_gene: TRBV25-1
j_gene: TRBJ2-1
d_gene: TRBD2
abundance: NA
CDR3aa: CASNVAGGNINEQFF
CDR3nt: TGTGCCAGCAATGTAGCGGGAGGAAATATCAATGAGCAGTTCTTC

v_gene: TRBV4-3
j_gene: TRBJ1-5
d_gene: NA
abundance: NA
CDR3aa: CASSQDRRGSNQPQHF
CDR3nt: TGCGCCAGCAGCCAAGACCGGCGGGGGAGCAATCAGCCCCAGCATTTT

v_gene: TRBV5-1
j_gene: TRBJ1-1
d_gene: NA
abundance: few
CDR3aa: CASRQESEAFF
CDR3nt: TGCGCCAGCAGACAGGAATCTGAAGCTTTCTTT

v_gene: TRBV27
j_gene: TRBJ2-7
d_gene: NA
abundance: NA
CDR3aa: CASSRGGSWEQYF
CDR3nt: TGTGCCAGCAGCAGGGGGGGCTCGTGGGAGCAGTACTTC